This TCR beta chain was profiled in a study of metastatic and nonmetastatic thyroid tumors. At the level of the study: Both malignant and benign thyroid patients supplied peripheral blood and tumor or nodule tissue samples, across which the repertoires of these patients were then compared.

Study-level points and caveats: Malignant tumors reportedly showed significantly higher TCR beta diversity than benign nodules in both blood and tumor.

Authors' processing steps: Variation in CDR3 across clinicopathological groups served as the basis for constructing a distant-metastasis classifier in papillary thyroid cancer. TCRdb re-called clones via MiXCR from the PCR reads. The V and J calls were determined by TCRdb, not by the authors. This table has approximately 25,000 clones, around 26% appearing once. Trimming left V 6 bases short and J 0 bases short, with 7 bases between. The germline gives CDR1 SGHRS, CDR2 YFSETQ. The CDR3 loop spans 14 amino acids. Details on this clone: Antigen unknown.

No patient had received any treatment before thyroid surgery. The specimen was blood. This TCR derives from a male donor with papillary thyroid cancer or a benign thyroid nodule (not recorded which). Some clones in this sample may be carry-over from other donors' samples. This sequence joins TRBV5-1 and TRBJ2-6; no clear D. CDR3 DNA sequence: TGCGCCAGCACTCAGAACTCTGGGGCCAACGTCCTGACTTTC. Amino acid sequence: CASTQNSGANVLTF.